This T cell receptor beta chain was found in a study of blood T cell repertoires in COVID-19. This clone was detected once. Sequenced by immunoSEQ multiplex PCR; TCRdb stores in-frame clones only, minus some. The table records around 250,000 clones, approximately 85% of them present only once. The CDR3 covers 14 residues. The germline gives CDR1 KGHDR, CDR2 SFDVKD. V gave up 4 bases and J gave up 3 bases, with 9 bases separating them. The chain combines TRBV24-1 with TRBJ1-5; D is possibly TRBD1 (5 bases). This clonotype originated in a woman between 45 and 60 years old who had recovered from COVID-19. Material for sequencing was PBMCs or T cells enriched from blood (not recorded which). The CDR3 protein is CATSDPTVNQPQHF. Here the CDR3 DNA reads TGTGCCACCAGTGACCCGACAGTCAATCAGCCCCAGCATTTT.